This TCR beta chain was captured in a study of Ad26.COV2.S vaccination and SARS-CoV-2 variants. The sample holds a few counts of this clone. Trimming removed 2 bases at V and 4 bases at J, with 13 bases between. This CDR3 spans 15 amino acids. The germline gives CDR1 SGHTS, CDR2 YDEGEE. Data came from immunoSEQ multiplex PCR; TCRdb stores just in-frame clones and leaves some out. Here the sample spans 300,000 to 350,000 clones, just over 85% being singletons. Noted treatment: some 20 received Ad26.COV2.S at low or high dose, single or two shots; roughly 5 received placebo; per-sample allocation not given. Specimens were obtained on day 63 following the first vaccine or placebo injection.

The sequenced sample was peripheral blood, obtained in a trial of Ad26.COV2.S vaccine versus placebo. The receptor's source is a person aged 18-60 years who received the Ad26.COV2.S COVID-19 vaccine or a placebo. The chain is built from TRBV5-8 and TRBJ2-1; D may match TRBD1 or TRBD2 (5 bases each). CDR3 amino acids: CASSFGREHYNEQFF. The CDR3 bases are TGTGCCAGCAGCTTCGGCAGGGAGCATTACAATGAGCAGTTCTTC.